Below, 17 T cell receptor beta chains from the same sample are listed, as sequenced in a study of early T cells in non-severe SARS-CoV-2 infection. TCRdb reanalysed the 5' RACE reads using MiXCR and keeps one entry per CDR3 protein. Found here are about 100,000 distinct CDR3 sequences, roughly 13% of them singletons; the top ten hold about 2.1%. Sequencing was done on a sample of whole blood. The receptors originated from an adult who was a healthcare worker with PCR-confirmed SARS-CoV-2 infection or an uninfected control (not recorded which).

The rearrangement links TRBV28 to TRBJ2-7; 11 bases match TRBD1. Germline assignment: CDR1 MDHEN and CDR2 SYDVKM. The trim removed 6 bases at V and 3 bases at J, leaving 4 bases unmatched. The CDR3 consists of 14 residues. The CDR3 DNA is TGTGCCAGCAGAACCGGGACAGGGGGCTACGAGCAGTACTTC. Amino acids: CASRTGTGGYEQYF.

V is TRBV6-5 and J is TRBJ1-2, with 8 bases lining up with TRBD1. The V gene end was trimmed by 3 bases and the J gene end by 8 bases; junction bases not matched to a gene: 11. This CDR3 is built from 15 residues. Germline V CDR1 and CDR2: MNHEY, SVGAGI. The CDR3 sequence: CASSYTPGQGGGYTF. As DNA, the CDR3 is TGTGCCAGCAGTTATACCCCCGGACAGGGAGGAGGCTACACCTTC.

There are many counts of this clonotype. V and J are TRBV6-1 and TRBJ2-1, with 7 bases aligning to TRBD1. V gave up 1 base and J gave up 2 bases; unmatched junction bases: 2. CDR3 size: 15 residues. Per the germline V gene, CDR1 is MNHNS and CDR2 is SASEGT. This CDR3 reads CASSEDRGTYNEQFF. The CDR3 DNA is TGTGCCAGCAGTGAAGACAGGGGCACCTACAATGAGCAGTTCTTC.

This clonotype was observed many times. The CDR3 sequence: CASSYTLGTKRTDTQYF. The CDR3 DNA follows: TGTGCCAGCAGTTACACCTTAGGGACTAAGAGGACAGATACGCAGTATTTT. V usage is TRBV6-6 and J usage is TRBJ2-3; 7 bases agree with TRBD2. Germline trimming cut 2 bases from V and 3 bases from J; bases unmatched to any gene: 11. The germline CDR1 and CDR2 sequences are MNHNY and SVGAGI (reference sequence). The CDR3 extends over 17 amino acids.

This clonotype has a count of ten or more. This chain uses TRBV5-1 with TRBJ2-5; 9 nucleotides line up with TRBD1. Germline CDR1 SGHRS, CDR2 YFSETQ. This CDR3 contains 15 residues. With 3 bases clipped from V and 4 bases from J, the junction kept 7 bases outside the gene matches. The CDR3 reads CASSSQGAEGETQYF. The CDR3 DNA follows: TGCGCCAGCAGCTCACAGGGGGCTGAGGGAGAGACCCAGTACTTC.

This clonotype was counted ten times or more. The gene calls are TRBV20-1 and TRBJ2-1, with 12 bases that match TRBD2. CDR3 length: 15 residues. CDR1 is DFQATT and CDR2 is SNEGSKA in the germline V gene (reference sequence). The V and J ends lost 2 bases and 10 bases, in that order; junction bases with no gene match: 9. The CDR3 protein is CSARYLAGGQGEQFF. CDR3 nucleotides: TGCAGTGCTAGATACCTAGCGGGGGGGCAAGGAGAGCAGTTCTTC.

The chain carries TRBV2 and TRBJ2-5, with 10 bases matching TRBD2. Germline V gene lookup returns CDR1 SNHLY and CDR2 FYNNEI. V gave up 7 bases and J gave up 3 bases; unmatched junction bases: 5. CDR3 size: 14 residues. The DNA for the CDR3 is TGTGCCAGCAAGCCCGGGACTAGCGAAGAGACCCAGTACTTC. Translation: CASKPGTSEETQYF.

This clonotype was recorded many times. The chain links TRBV11-2 to TRBJ2-7; D assignment may be TRBD1 or TRBD2 (5 bases each). Germline V CDR1 and CDR2: SGHAT, FQNNGV. The CDR3 is made up of 15 amino acids. V was pared by 5 bases and J by 3 bases, with 17 bases between. DNA of the CDR3: TGTGCCAGCAGCCCCCGGAGGCAGGGAATCTACGAGCAGTACTTC. Protein product: CASSPRRQGIYEQYF.

The V and J genes are TRBV18 and TRBJ2-1, with D perhaps assigned TRBD1 or TRBD2 (5 bases each). Trimming left V 3 bases short and J 10 bases short, with 19 bases between. Germline CDR1 is KGHSH and CDR2 is LQKENI. CDR3 length equals 15 residues. In DNA, the CDR3 is TGTGCCAGCTCACCCCAGGGTCTAGTAAGCGGCGAGCAGTTCTTC. It is translated as CASSPQGLVSGEQFF.

This clonotype occurred a few times. The chain uses TRBV28 and TRBJ1-5; weak D call: TRBD1 (6 bases). Germline assignment: CDR1 MDHEN and CDR2 SYDVKM. V lost 6 bases and J lost 4, with 25 bases in between. CDR3 length: 18 amino acids. Here the CDR3 DNA reads TGTGCCAGCAGCCTGGGGGGTGGATGGCAGGGGATAAATCAGCCCCAGCATTTT. Protein product: CASSLGGGWQGINQPQHF.

This clonotype has only a few counts. This chain uses TRBV5-4 with TRBJ2-1; D is unclear. V gave up 0 bases and J gave up 5 bases, with 9 bases separating them. CDR3 length equals 14 residues. Germline assignment: CDR1 SGHNT and CDR2 YYREEE (reference sequence). The CDR3 sequence: CASSLAGGDNEQFF. CDR3 in DNA: TGTGCCAGCAGCTTGGCAGGCGGAGACAATGAGCAGTTCTTC. Filled out from reference TRBV5-4 and TRBJ2-1, the complete variable domain reads ETGVTQSPTHLIKTRGQQVTLRCSSQSGHNTVSWYQQALGQGPQFIFQYYREEENGRGNFPPRFSGLQFPNYSSELNVNALELDDSALYLCASSLAGGDNEQFFGPGTRLTVL.

This clonotype was counted a few times. The gene calls are TRBV6-6 and TRBJ2-7; perhaps TRBD2 as D (5 bases). There are 15 residues in the CDR3. V was pared by 10 bases and J by 0 bases, with 19 bases between. Germline V lookup: CDR1 MNHNY, CDR2 SVGAGI (reference sequence). CDR3 DNA sequence: TGTGCCATCTCCGAGGGTTCCCCCCGCTCCTACGAGCAGTACTTC. This gives the protein CAISEGSPRSYEQYF.

The chain has TRBV7-8 and TRBJ1-6, with 8 bases aligning to TRBD1. The V segment lost 5 bases and the J segment 7 bases; nucleotides outside the gene matches: 4. CDR1 and CDR2 (germline): SGHVS, FQNEAQ. There are 14 residues in the CDR3. The CDR3 region has the DNA TGTGCCAGCAGCCCTTGGACAGGGAATTCACCCCTCCACTTT. Its translation is CASSPWTGNSPLHF.

The sample holds a few counts of this clonotype. V gene TRBV20-1 combines with J gene TRBJ2-7, with D maybe TRBD2 (6 bases). Trimming left V 8 bases short and J 2 bases short, with 16 bases between. Looked up from germline, CDR1 is DFQATT and CDR2 is SNEGSKA (reference sequence). The CDR3 totals 13 residues. The CDR3, as DNA: TGCAGTCCATCGGGGGATTTTCCCTACGAGCAGTACTTC. This translates into CSPSGDFPYEQYF.

This clonotype has more than one count but fewer than ten. This chain connects TRBV7-9 to TRBJ2-3, with 8 bases lining up with TRBD2. The V gene's germline CDR1 is SEHNR and CDR2 FQNEAQ (reference sequence). The CDR3 consists of 12 residues. V lost 6 bases, J lost 9 bases, and 5 bases stayed unmatched. This CDR3 is CASRQAGETQYF. The CDR3 nucleotides are TGTGCCAGCAGACAAGCGGGGGAGACGCAGTATTTT.

A word on this clonotype: Given a much more abundant clone one base away, this may be a read error. J is TRBJ1-4 and V is TRBV6-5; D gene ambiguous. The CDR3 totals 15 residues. CDR1 is MNHEY, CDR2 SVGAGI, per germline. CDR3 sequence (DNA): TGTGCCAGCAGTAGATGGGTCGCAACTAATGAAAACCTGTTTTTT. It translates to CASSRWVATNENLFF.

Only a few counts were recorded for this clonotype. The V gene is TRBV7-9, the J gene TRBJ2-5, with 8 bases aligning to TRBD1. CDR1 SEHNR and CDR2 FQNEAQ come from the germline V gene (reference sequence). The junction had 4 bases not matched to a gene; V was cut back by 5 bases and J by 2 bases. The CDR3 runs to 14 residues. The CDR3 DNA reads TGTGCCAGCAGCCCAGGACAGGGACAAGAGACCCAGTACTTC. This gives the protein CASSPGQGQETQYF.